The source of this T cell receptor (beta chain) is a study of shared clonotypes between healthy human individuals. From germline, CDR1 is MGHDK and CDR2 SYGVNS. The V and J ends lost 6 bases and 8 bases respectively, with 8 bases between them. CDR3 length: 11 residues. Only in-frame clones appear in the TCRdb table, and some are missing; sequencing was by immunoSEQ multiplex PCR. The data contain 1 million to 1.3 million clones, 78% of them singletons. This receptor was identified in a young man in good health. Some clones in this sample may be carry-over from other donors' samples. V gene TRBV25-1 combines with J gene TRBJ2-1; D remains unclear. Sequenced input: memory CD4+ T cells from PBMCs. Subset here: CD45RA-negative fraction. The chain's CDR3 is CASSRLDEQFF. DNA of the CDR3: TGTGCCAGCAGCCGCCTTGATGAGCAGTTCTTC.